Each of the 15 T cell receptor beta chains below was sequenced from the same sample in a study of memory CD4+ T cells and cytomegalovirus serostatus. Produced via immunoSEQ multiplex PCR; TCRdb's table is partial and in-frame only. The sample yields about 82,000 clones, approximately 84% seen once. Single viable CD3+CD4+CD8-CD45RO+ cells were sorted as the memory CD4+ T cells. The sample consisted of memory CD4+ T cells from blood. The receptors originated from an adult in good health and CMV-seronegative.

This chain connects TRBV6-1 to TRBJ2-7; D is tentatively TRBD1 or TRBD2 (5 bases each). The length of the CDR3 is 14 residues. Germline loops: CDR1 MNHNS, CDR2 SASEGT. Trimming took 3 bases from V and 2 from J, leaving 11 bases between them. The CDR3, as DNA: TGTGCCAGCAGTGAGGAGGTCAGGGCCTACGAGCAGTACTTC. This encodes CASSEEVRAYEQYF.

The rearrangement joins TRBV5-4 to TRBJ2-3; D gene ambiguous. The CDR3 length is 13 residues. The V gene's germline CDR1 is SGHNT and CDR2 YYREEE (reference sequence). V was clipped by 4 bases and J by 6 bases, with 12 bases between them. The DNA of the CDR3 is TGTGCCAGCAGCCTTCCTACGGTGGATACGCAGTATTTT. Translation: CASSLPTVDTQYF. Full variable domain (remainder filled in from reference TRBV5-4 and TRBJ2-3): ETGVTQSPTHLIKTRGQQVTLRCSSQSGHNTVSWYQQALGQGPQFIFQYYREEENGRGNFPPRFSGLQFPNYSSELNVNALELDDSALYLCASSLPTVDTQYFGPGTRLTVL.

In its sample, this clone was seen once. Within the sample, other DNA sequences also encode this same CDR3. V is TRBV7-2 and J is TRBJ1-5, with D hard to call. Between the trimmed V and J ends, which lost 1 base and 0 bases, there was a span of 1 base. This CDR3 comprises 13 residues. Germline V lookup: CDR1 SGHTA, CDR2 FQGNSA. CDR3 bases: TGTGCCAGCAGCTTAGATAGCAATCAGCCCCAGCATTTT. Translation gives CASSLDSNQPQHF. Looking up the rest from reference TRBV7-2 and TRBJ1-5 gives the full variable domain: GAGVSQSPSNKVTEKGKDVELRCDPISGHTALYWYRQSLGQGLEFLIYFQGNSAPDKSGLPSDRFSAERTGGSVSTLTIQRTQQEDSAVYLCASSLDSNQPQHFGDGTRLSIL.

The V and J genes are TRBV28 and TRBJ1-1; maybe TRBD1 (5 bases). The germline CDR1 and CDR2 sequences are MDHEN and SYDVKM. The CDR3 covers 13 residues. The V end was cut by 4 bases, the J end by 7 bases, with 13 bases between. CDR3 in amino acids: CASSSQDTREAFF. The CDR3 DNA follows: TGTGCCAGCAGTTCCCAGGACACACGTGAAGCTTTCTTT.

This clone has more than one count but fewer than ten. The rearrangement links TRBV7-9 to TRBJ1-4; 9 nucleotides align to TRBD1. J gave up 7 bases and V 5 bases, and 8 bases lay outside the gene matches. Germline V lookup: CDR1 SEHNR, CDR2 FQNEAQ (reference sequence). There are 15 residues in the CDR3. The CDR3 spells CASSRNRGPSEKLFF. CDR3 bases: TGTGCCAGCAGCCGTAACAGGGGGCCTAGTGAAAAACTGTTTTTT.

The gene calls are TRBV6-5 and TRBJ1-1; TRBD1 is a possible D gene (6 bases). CDR1 is MNHEY, CDR2 SVGAGI, per germline. The CDR3 loop spans 14 amino acids. V was clipped by 8 bases and J by 0 bases, with 13 bases between them. CDR3 bases: TGTGCCAGCCTAAGGGGGGCCCTGAACACTGAAGCTTTCTTT. Translating gives CASLRGALNTEAFF.

The chain links TRBV6-1 to TRBJ1-4; TRBD1 is a possible D gene (6 bases). CDR3 length equals 15 residues. Germline-derived CDR1 and CDR2 are MNHNS and SASEGT. The V end lost 1 base, the J end lost 7 bases, and 13 bases lay between the germline ends. CDR3 protein: CASSEGRYRAEKLFF. The CDR3 region has the DNA TGTGCCAGCAGTGAAGGACGATACAGGGCTGAAAAACTGTTTTTT.

The sample holds one count of this clone. The chain employs TRBV2 and TRBJ1-3; D gene ambiguous. This CDR3 spans 14 amino acids. Germline CDR1 SNHLY, CDR2 FYNNEI. Trimming left V 5 bases short and J 0 bases short, with 8 bases between. CDR3 sequence (DNA): TGTGCCAGCAGTACCGGCCTCTCTGGAAACACCATATATTTT. Its translation: CASSTGLSGNTIYF.

This clone came up many times. The CDR3 spells CASRTQGDTGELFF. Written as DNA, the CDR3 is TGTGCCAGTAGAACCCAGGGGGACACCGGGGAGCTGTTTTTT. V gene TRBV19 combines with J gene TRBJ2-2, with 7 nucleotides matching TRBD1. The CDR3 has 14 residues. V dropped 6 bases and J dropped 3; count of bases not matched to a gene: 4. Germline assignment: CDR1 LNHDA and CDR2 SQIVND (reference sequence).

The rearrangement uses TRBV27 and TRBJ1-4; 7 bases map to TRBD1. After removal of 2 bases from V and 8 bases from J, the junction contained 11 bases not matched to a gene. The CDR3 contains 16 residues. CDR1 and CDR2 from the germline V gene are MNHEY and SMNVEV (reference sequence). CDR3 bases: TGTGCCAGCAGTTTAGGGGGGAGGACAGGTCGGGAAAAACTGTTTTTT. Translating it yields CASSLGGRTGREKLFF.

The CDR3 reads CASSQMTSGGFTDTQYF. CDR3 nucleotide sequence: TGCGCCAGCAGCCAAATGACTAGCGGGGGCTTCACAGATACGCAGTATTTT. The chain joins TRBV5-1 to TRBJ2-3; 12 bases are shared with TRBD2. Germline CDR1 SGHRS, CDR2 YFSETQ. The CDR3 runs to 17 residues. The junction had 8 bases not matched to a gene; V was cut back by 4 bases and J by 2 bases.

The chain recombines TRBV6-5 with TRBJ1-2; D is undetermined. Germline V CDR1 and CDR2: MNHEY, SVGAGI. The V gene lost 2 bases and the J gene lost 8 bases, with 18 bases spanning the gap. This CDR3 is built from 15 residues. The CDR3 region is CASSYRPVGTSGYTF. In DNA, the CDR3 is TGTGCCAGCAGTTACCGTCCAGTGGGAACCTCCGGCTACACCTTC.

This chain connects TRBV4-1 to TRBJ2-1, with 11 bases that match TRBD2. Trimming cost V 5 bases and J 2 bases; bases outside gene matches: 2. The CDR3 is 15 amino acids. The germline gives CDR1 MGHRA, CDR2 YSYEKL. The CDR3: CASSKGLAAYNEQFF. CDR3 DNA: TGCGCCAGCAGCAAGGGACTAGCGGCCTACAATGAGCAGTTCTTC.

The rearrangement links TRBV11-2 to TRBJ1-1, with D possibly TRBD1 on 5 matching bases. The CDR3 contains 13 residues. V gave up 5 bases and J gave up 4 bases, with 11 bases separating them. Looked up from germline, CDR1 is SGHAT and CDR2 is FQNNGV. The CDR3 bases are TGTGCCAGCAGCGACGCAGGGATCACTGAAGCTTTCTTT. This encodes CASSDAGITEAFF. The full variable domain, completed using reference TRBV11-2 and TRBJ1-1, is EAGVAQSPRYKIIEKRQSVAFWCNPISGHATLYWYQQILGQGPKLLIQFQNNGVVDDSQLPKDRFSAERLKGVDSTLKIQPAKLEDSAVYLCASSDAGITEAFFGQGTRLTVV.

This rearrangement joins TRBV21-1 to TRBJ2-7; the table's D gene call, TRBD1, was not cross checked with the DNA. TRBV21-1 is classified as a pseudogene. This CDR3 spans 16 amino acids. CDR3 in amino acids: CASSKLHSDRDYEQYF. Written as DNA, the CDR3 is TGTGCCAGCAGCAAATTGCACTCGGACAGGGACTACGAGCAGTACTTC.